This is a list of T cell receptor beta chains from one sample in a study of a mutant IDH1 vaccine in newly diagnosed glioma. Method: immunoSEQ multiplex PCR; TCRdb's copy keeps in-frame clones and lacks some. The data show tens of thousands of clones, 82% seen once. No cognate antigen is known for these TCRs. The material was PBMCs, obtained from a glioma patient whose treatment included an IDH1 peptide vaccine. These receptors originate from a man in his late teens or twenties with glioma. Some clones in this sample may be carry-over from other donors' samples. Each CDR3 is given with its conserved first and last residue.

v_gene	j_gene	CDR3aa
TRBV9	TRBJ2-2	CASSVDPIRAGELFF
TRBV6-6	TRBJ2-5	CASSPPGEGGVETQYF
TRBV4-3	TRBJ2-7	CASSQDGVDEQYF
TRBV6-5	TRBJ1-3	CASSYSSRDRGDTIYF
TRBV19	TRBJ1-5	CASSIASHAGREYQPQHF
TRBV6-5	TRBJ1-2	CASSPRASGGYTF
TRBV6-5	TRBJ2-7	CASRPDRALSYEQYF
TRBV4-1	TRBJ1-5	CASSQADRGGNQPQHF
TRBV5-4	TRBJ1-2	CASSLAGTDGYTF
TRBV6-1	TRBJ1-1	CASRPIGQGNTEAFF
TRBV15	TRBJ2-7	CATSRAGQGTYEQYF
TRBV15	TRBJ1-4	CATSRDAGGQNEKLFF
TRBV5-1	TRBJ2-1	CASSLVPGRPPRPRDEQFF
TRBV4-1	TRBJ1-3	CASSQGSSSGNTIYF
TRBV7-2	TRBJ2-7	CASSHTGTSYYEQYF
TRBV4-1	TRBJ2-1	CASSQGLISGRASEQFF
TRBV19	TRBJ1-4	CASSPFGAGNEKLFF
TRBV6-5	TRBJ2-7	CASSHGTNYEQYF
TRBV2	TRBJ2-3	CASTVRGLSTDTQYF
TRBV6-1	TRBJ1-1	CASSEARGDHEAFF
TRBV4-1	TRBJ1-3	CASSQDRIAAGNTIYF
TRBV7-2	TRBJ2-7	CASSFNSPGQYF
TRBV4-3	TRBJ1-2	CASSQDRGGSYGYTF
TRBV27	TRBJ1-1	CASSFWGVGKDTEAFF
TRBV25-1	TRBJ2-3	CASSDREYTDTQYF
TRBV25-1	TRBJ2-1	CASSVGAGGFNEQFF
TRBV2	TRBJ1-4	CATRDRWNEKLFF
TRBV5-1	TRBJ1-1	CASRRDSEAFF
TRBV19	TRBJ1-5	CASSIAADRGNQPQHF
TRBV30	TRBJ2-5	CAWSGRDRRGTQYF
TRBV14	TRBJ1-1	CASSQTRSTEAFF
TRBV4-3	TRBJ2-3	CASRQGGSTDTQYF
TRBV5-6	TRBJ2-5	CASSLVSGTSGYQETQYF
TRBV9	TRBJ1-1	CASTKGEGTTEAFF